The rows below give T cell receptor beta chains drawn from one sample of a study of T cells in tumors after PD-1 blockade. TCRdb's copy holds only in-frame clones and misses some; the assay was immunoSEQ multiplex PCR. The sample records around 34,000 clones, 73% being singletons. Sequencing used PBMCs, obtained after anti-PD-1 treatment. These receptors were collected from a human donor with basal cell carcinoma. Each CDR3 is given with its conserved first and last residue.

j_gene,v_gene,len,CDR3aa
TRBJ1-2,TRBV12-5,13,CASGLGPGKGYTF
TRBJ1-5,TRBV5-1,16,CASSLGEGAGNQPQHF
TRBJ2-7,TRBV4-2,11,CASSQEGEQYF
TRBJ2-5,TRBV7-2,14,CASSALGGQETQYF
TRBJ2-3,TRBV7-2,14,CASSLQGAIDTQYF
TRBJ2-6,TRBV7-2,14,CASSEQSGANVLTF
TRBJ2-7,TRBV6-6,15,CASSLLAGQGAEQYF
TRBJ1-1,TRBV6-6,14,CASSHPVRGTEAFF
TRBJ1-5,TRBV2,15,CASSQQGFSNQPQHF
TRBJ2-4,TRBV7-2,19,CASSQVVAGVLGPRNIQYF
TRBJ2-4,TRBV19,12,CASSTGGWVRYF
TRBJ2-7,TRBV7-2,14,CASSFRSGPYEQYF
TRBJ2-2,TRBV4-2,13,CAIGNRNTGELFF
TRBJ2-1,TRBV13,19,CASSRPGLAGRGGGNEQFF
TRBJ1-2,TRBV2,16,CASRKPTGGTNYGYTF
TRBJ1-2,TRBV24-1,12,CATSEQGTRYTF
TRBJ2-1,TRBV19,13,CASSIQIVNEQFF
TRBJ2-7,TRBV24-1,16,CATSESGGRSSYEQYF
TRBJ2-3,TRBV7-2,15,CASSFGRGTTDTQYF
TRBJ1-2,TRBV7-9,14,CASSLGGLAYGYTF
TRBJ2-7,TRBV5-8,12,CASSFGGNEQYF
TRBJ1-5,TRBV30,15,CAWSQTGVGNQPQHF
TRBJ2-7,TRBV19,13,CASGGGRDYEQYF
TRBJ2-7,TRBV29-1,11,CSGGSTYEQYF
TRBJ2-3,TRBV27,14,CASRSSRRTDTQYF
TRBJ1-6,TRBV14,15,CASSQGTVYNSPLHF
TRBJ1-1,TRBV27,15,CASSPQGQLNTEAFF
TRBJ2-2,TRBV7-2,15,CASSQTGGGTGELFF
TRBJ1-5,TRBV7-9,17,CASSLESRGQGNQPQHF
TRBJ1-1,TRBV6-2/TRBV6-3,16,CASSYLPGTANTEAFF
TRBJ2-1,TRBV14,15,CASSQDSRIYNEQFF
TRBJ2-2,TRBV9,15,CASSDRTGRSGELFF
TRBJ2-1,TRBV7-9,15,CASSLESGSSHEQFF
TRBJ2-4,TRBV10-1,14,CATRPGGDRDIQYF
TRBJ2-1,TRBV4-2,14,CASSQDFRSPEQFF
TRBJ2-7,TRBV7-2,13,CASSLKDSREQYF
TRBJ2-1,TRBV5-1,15,CASRPSERDGNEQFF
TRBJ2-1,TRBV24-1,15,CATSTTGARYNEQFF
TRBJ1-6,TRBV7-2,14,CASSITGMRAPLHF
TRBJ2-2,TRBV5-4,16,CASSTASGRAPGELFF
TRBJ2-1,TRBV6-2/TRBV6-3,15,CASSLQAYLYNEQFF
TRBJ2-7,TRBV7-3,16,CASSSRLAGAAYEQYF
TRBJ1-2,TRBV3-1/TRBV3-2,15,CASSQDGTGGRGYTF
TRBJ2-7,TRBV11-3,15,CASSLGTGAAYEQYF
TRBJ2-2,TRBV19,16,CASSIDGNRVSGELFF
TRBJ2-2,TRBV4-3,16,CASRYETGDGTGELFF
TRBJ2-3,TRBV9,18,CASSVGSGLEIASDTQYF